The 22 T cell receptor beta chains reported below all come from one sample, sequenced in a study of cytomegalovirus exposure and HLA in healthy donors. It was with 60 Vbeta and 13 Jbeta primers that the PCR ran. Using immunoSEQ multiplex PCR, the repertoire was profiled, and TCRdb retains in-frame clones only, with some absent. The data contain under 150,000 clones, 75% to 80% of them seen just once; the ten biggest clones take up about 6.6%. Sequenced: PBMCs. The source is a woman aged 40 to 50 in good health and CMV-seropositive.

The chain uses TRBV29-1 and TRBJ2-1, with 10 bases identical to TRBD1. V dropped 2 bases and J dropped 6; count of bases not matched to a gene: 7. This CDR3 is 15 amino acids long. Germline values: CDR1 SQVTM, CDR2 ANQGSEA. The DNA for the CDR3 is TGCAGCGTTGAACTCGGGACAGGGGTAGTCAATGAGCAGTTCTTC. It codes for CSVELGTGVVNEQFF.

The chain recombines TRBV7-6 with TRBJ2-3; D gene uncertain. Trimming removed 6 bases at V and 2 bases at J, with 9 bases between. The V gene's germline CDR1 is SGHVS and CDR2 FNYEAQ. This CDR3 region has 13 residues. The CDR3 bases are TGTGCCAGCAGTCGACTGAACACAGATACGCAGTATTTT. The encoded protein is CASSRLNTDTQYF.

This clone has just a few counts. The chain has TRBV6-1 and TRBJ1-1; D ambiguous. With 4 bases removed from V and 11 bases from J, the gap between germline ends came to 17 bases. Germline lookup yields CDR1 MNHNS and CDR2 SASEGT. The CDR3 totals 13 residues. The CDR3 spells CASSVKSDSPAFF. For the CDR3, the DNA is TGTGCCAGCAGTGTTAAGTCGGACTCGCCGGCTTTCTTT.

V is TRBV4-1 and J is TRBJ1-1; 9 nucleotides match TRBD1. The germline V gene encodes CDR1 MGHRA and CDR2 YSYEKL. The CDR3 contains 18 residues. V lost 4 bases, J lost 4 bases, and 16 bases stayed unmatched. As DNA, the CDR3 is TGCGCCAGCAGCCCGTTTATCATTACAGGGGGCCTGGGCACTGAAGCTTTCTTT. Protein product: CASSPFIITGGLGTEAFF.

This chain links TRBV29-1 with TRBJ2-3; tentative D call: TRBD1 (6 bases). Germline loops: CDR1 SQVTM, CDR2 ANQGSEA. The V and J ends lost 4 bases and 3 bases respectively, with 14 bases between them. The CDR3 runs 14 residues. CDR3 DNA sequence: TGCAGCGTTGGAAAGGCGAGGGGGACAGATACGCAGTATTTT. This translates into CSVGKARGTDTQYF.

This sequence joins TRBV15 and TRBJ2-2; 7 nucleotides match TRBD1. V was clipped by 0 bases and J by 7 bases; unmatched bases: 8. The CDR3 sequence is 16 residues long. Germline lookup yields CDR1 LNHNV and CDR2 YYDKDF (reference sequence). The DNA of the CDR3 is TGTGCCACCAGCAGAGATTTCACAGGGGTTGACGGGGAGCTGTTTTTT. Translation gives CATSRDFTGVDGELFF.

The chain links TRBV18 to TRBJ1-2; the D gene is possibly TRBD1 (5 bases). Trimming left V 1 base short and J 1 base short, with 19 bases between. The CDR3 runs 18 residues. Germline-derived CDR1 and CDR2 are KGHSH and LQKENI. The CDR3 DNA reads as TGTGCCAGCTCACCACTGACGCAGGGCGGCGACTTTAACTATGGCTACACCTTC. This encodes CASSPLTQGGDFNYGYTF.

The chain recombines TRBV6-1 with TRBJ2-5; a possible D gene is TRBD1 (6 bases). The V gene's germline CDR1 is MNHNS and CDR2 SASEGT. V shed 4 bases and J shed 2 bases, with 8 bases lying between them. The CDR3 contains 13 residues. CDR3 amino acids: CASSVTGQETQYF. For the CDR3, the DNA is TGTGCCAGCAGTGTAACAGGGCAAGAGACCCAGTACTTC.

This clone was seen more than once but under ten times. The chain's CDR3 is CASSLRTQIAGELFF. The CDR3 nucleotides read TGTGCCAGCAGCTTAAGGACACAAATCGCCGGGGAGCTGTTTTTT. The chain is built from TRBV7-9 and TRBJ2-2; tentatively, D is TRBD1 (5 bases). This CDR3 spans 15 amino acids. Germline V gives CDR1 SEHNR, CDR2 FQNEAQ (reference sequence). V dropped 2 bases and J dropped 6 bases, with 13 bases sitting between them.

The chain joins TRBV7-2 to TRBJ1-2; 8 bases agree with TRBD1. V trimming: 3 bases; J trimming: 4 bases; junction bases outside the gene matches: 16. The length of the CDR3 is 18 residues. Per germline, CDR1 SGHTA and CDR2 FQGNSA. CDR3 coding DNA: TGTGCCAGCAGCTTCCAGGCAGGGGGCGCCTCGAGAGGCTATGGCTACACCTTC. It codes for CASSFQAGGASRGYGYTF.

This chain uses TRBV19 with TRBJ1-5; 8 bases fit TRBD1. This CDR3 contains 16 residues. Germline V gives CDR1 LNHDA, CDR2 SQIVND (reference sequence). V dropped 3 bases and J dropped 8; count of bases not matched to a gene: 12. DNA of the CDR3: TGTGCCAGTAGTATCAATTTGGACAGGGAGGTAGAGCCCCAGCATTTT. The encoded protein is CASSINLDREVEPQHF.

The rearrangement joins TRBV27 to TRBJ2-3; 9 bases fit TRBD1. The CDR3 runs 16 residues. CDR1 and CDR2 (germline): MNHEY, SMNVEV (reference sequence). V lost 5 bases to trimming and J lost 4 bases; unmatched junction nucleotides: 10. The CDR3, as DNA: TGTGCCAGCAGTCTCCGGGACAGGGAATTGCCAGATACGCAGTATTTT. The encoded protein is CASSLRDRELPDTQYF.

This clone was seen a handful of times. The rearrangement uses TRBV2 and TRBJ2-3; TRBD2 aligns across 14 bases. This CDR3 has 15 amino acids. V was clipped by 1 base and J by 9 bases; unmatched bases: 3. The V gene's germline CDR1 is SNHLY and CDR2 FYNNEI. Here the CDR3 DNA reads TGTGCCAGCAGTGAAGGGACTAGCGGGAGGACGACGCAGTATTTT. It codes for CASSEGTSGRTTQYF.

J is TRBJ2-7 and V is TRBV7-3, with D maybe TRBD2 (7 bases). Trimming took off 1 base at V and 7 bases at J, with 17 bases between the two ends. This CDR3 comprises 15 residues. Germline CDR1 SGHTA, CDR2 FQGTGA. This CDR3 reads CASSLIKAGAREQYF. In DNA, the CDR3 is TGTGCCAGCAGCTTAATCAAGGCGGGGGCGCGGGAGCAGTACTTC.

The CDR3 sequence: CASSPRTLETQYF. Here the CDR3 DNA reads TGTGCCAGCAGTCCGCGGACACTAGAGACCCAGTACTTC. This chain connects TRBV2 to TRBJ2-5; TRBD1 might be the D (5 bases). Trimming removed 5 bases at V and 4 bases at J, with 11 bases between. This CDR3 spans 13 amino acids. The germline V gene encodes CDR1 SNHLY and CDR2 FYNNEI. Variable domain in full (rest from reference TRBV2 and TRBJ2-5): EPEVTQTPSHQVTQMGQEVILRCVPISNHLYFYWYRQILGQKVEFLVSFYNNEISEKSEIFDDQFSVERPDGSNFTLKIRSTKLEDSAMYFCASSPRTLETQYFGPGTRLLVL.

V usage is TRBV2 and J usage is TRBJ2-3; no clear D gene. Between the trimmed V and J ends, which lost 1 base and 2 bases, there was a span of 13 bases. CDR1 SNHLY and CDR2 FYNNEI come from the germline V gene. This CDR3 region has 16 residues. As DNA, the CDR3 is TGTGCCAGCAGTGAAGGGCTGCCTGGTACCACAGATACGCAGTATTTT. Protein sequence: CASSEGLPGTTDTQYF.

This clone appeared a few times. The chain recombines TRBV6-5 with TRBJ1-2, with TRBD1 matching over 7 bases. J lost 4 bases, V lost 6 bases, and 5 bases had no gene match. Germline CDR1 reads MNHEY; CDR2 reads SVGAGI. This CDR3 spans 13 amino acids. The CDR3 DNA reads as TGTGCCAGCAGGACCGGGACAGCCTATGGCTACACCTTC. The encoded protein is CASRTGTAYGYTF.

The chain's CDR3 is CASSEYPGTGAYEQYF. The CDR3 nucleotides are TGTGCCAGCAGTGAATACCCCGGGACAGGGGCCTACGAGCAGTACTTC. J is TRBJ2-7 and V is TRBV6-1, with 10 bases lining up with TRBD1. In germline, CDR1 is MNHNS, CDR2 SASEGT. The CDR3 covers 16 residues. J was trimmed by 2 bases and V by 2 bases; bases with no gene match: 6.

As concerns this clone: This same CDR3 is encoded by further DNA sequences in the sample. V is TRBV5-1 and J is TRBJ2-1, with 10 bases aligning to TRBD2. V shed 3 bases, J shed 0 bases, and the junction held 0 bases outside the gene matches. Per germline, CDR1 SGHRS and CDR2 YFSETQ. The CDR3 consists of 15 residues. CDR3 region: CASSSSGSSYNEQFF. In DNA, the CDR3 is TGCGCCAGCAGCTCTAGCGGGAGCTCCTACAATGAGCAGTTCTTC.

The gene calls are TRBV6-1 and TRBJ2-5; TRBD2 matches 14 bases. The CDR3 has 17 residues. CDR1 and CDR2 from the germline V gene are MNHNS and SASEGT. V dropped 4 bases and J dropped 5; count of bases not matched to a gene: 9. The CDR3 protein is CASSAGGTSGSGETQYF. The CDR3 nucleotides are TGTGCCAGCAGTGCGGGGGGGACTAGCGGGAGTGGGGAGACCCAGTACTTC.

The sample holds one count of this clone. The chain combines TRBV5-1 with TRBJ2-3, with D maybe TRBD2 (6 bases). Per germline, CDR1 SGHRS and CDR2 YFSETQ. V lost 4 bases and J lost 5, with 14 bases in between. The length of the CDR3 is 14 residues. The DNA for the CDR3 is TGCGCCAGCAGCCCAGGAGGGCCGGAAGATACGCAGTATTTT. As protein: CASSPGGPEDTQYF.

The count of this clone is one. The chain joins TRBV19 to TRBJ1-1; possible D gene TRBD1, 5 bases. Germline V gene lookup returns CDR1 LNHDA and CDR2 SQIVND (reference sequence). V lost 5 bases and J lost 10, with 11 bases in between. This CDR3 has 11 residues. The CDR3 sequence is CASSGWGGAFF. In DNA form, the CDR3 reads TGTGCCAGTAGTGGATGGGGGGGAGCTTTCTTT. Using reference TRBV19 and TRBJ1-1 for the parts outside the CDR3, the full variable domain is DGGITQSPKYLFRKEGQNVTLSCEQNLNHDAMYWYRQDPGQGLRLIYYSQIVNDFQKGDIAEGYSVSREKKESFPLTVTSAQKNPTAFYLCASSGWGGAFFGQGTRLTVV.